This T cell receptor (beta chain) was sequenced during a study of technical replicates of blood from a few donors. Trimming cost V 6 bases and J 5 bases; bases outside gene matches: 8. The V gene's germline CDR1 is SQVTM and CDR2 ANQGSEA. The CDR3 has 15 amino acids. Profiled with immunoSEQ multiplex PCR; TCRdb holds only in-frame clones, not every one. The sample records 80,000 to 90,000 clones, around 94% being singletons. The chain employs TRBV29-1 and TRBJ2-1, with 12 bases matching TRBD2. Sequenced sample: T cells isolated from PBMCs. The sequence was collected from a human donor in good health. The CDR3 region is CSVSTSGSLNNEQFF. CDR3 in DNA: TGCAGCGTCTCGACTAGCGGGAGCCTTAACAATGAGCAGTTCTTC.